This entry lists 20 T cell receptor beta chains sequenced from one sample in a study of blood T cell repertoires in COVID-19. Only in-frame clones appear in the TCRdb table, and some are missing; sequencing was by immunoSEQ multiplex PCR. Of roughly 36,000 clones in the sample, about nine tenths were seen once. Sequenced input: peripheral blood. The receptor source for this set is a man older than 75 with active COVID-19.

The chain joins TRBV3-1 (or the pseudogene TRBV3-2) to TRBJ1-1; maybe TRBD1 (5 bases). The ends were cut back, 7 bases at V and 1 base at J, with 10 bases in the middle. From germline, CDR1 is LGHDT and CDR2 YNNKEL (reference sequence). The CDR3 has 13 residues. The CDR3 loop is CASTLGGNTEAFF. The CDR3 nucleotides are TGTGCCAGCACCCTGGGGGGGAACACTGAAGCTTTCTTT.

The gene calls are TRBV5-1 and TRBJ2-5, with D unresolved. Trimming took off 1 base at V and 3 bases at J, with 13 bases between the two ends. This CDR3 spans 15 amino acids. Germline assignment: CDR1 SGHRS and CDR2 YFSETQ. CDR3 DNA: TGCGCCAGCAGCTTGATCTCTAGGTCTGAAGAGACCCAGTACTTC. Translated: CASSLISRSEETQYF.

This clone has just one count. The CDR3 DNA reads TGCGCCAGCAGCCAAGGCGTGATGAACACTGAAGCTTTCTTT. This translates into CASSQGVMNTEAFF. This sequence joins TRBV4-3 and TRBJ1-1; D uncertain. Per the germline V gene, CDR1 is LGHNA and CDR2 is YSLEER. CDR3 length: 14 residues. Trimming stripped 1 base from V and 0 bases from J, with 6 bases between.

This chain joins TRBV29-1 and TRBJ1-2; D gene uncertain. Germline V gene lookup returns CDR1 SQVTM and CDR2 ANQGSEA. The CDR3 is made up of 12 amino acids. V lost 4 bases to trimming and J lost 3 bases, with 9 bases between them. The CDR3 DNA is TGCAGCGTTGTTCACAGCTACTATGGCTACACCTTC. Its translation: CSVVHSYYGYTF. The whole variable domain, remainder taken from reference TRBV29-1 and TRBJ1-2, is SAVISQKPSRDICQRGTSLTIQCQVDSQVTMMFWYRQQPGQSLTLIATANQGSEATYESGFVIDKFPISRPNLTFSTLTVSNMSPEDSSIYLCSVVHSYYGYTFGSGTRLTVV.

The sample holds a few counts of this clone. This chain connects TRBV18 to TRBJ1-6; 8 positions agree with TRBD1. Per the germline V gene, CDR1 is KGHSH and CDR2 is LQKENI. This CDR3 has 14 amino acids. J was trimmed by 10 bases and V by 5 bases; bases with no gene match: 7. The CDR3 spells CASSIETGASPLHF. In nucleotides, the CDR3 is TGTGCCAGCTCAATAGAGACAGGGGCCTCACCCCTCCACTTT.

As DNA, the CDR3 is TGTGCCAGCAGCCAAGTTCTAGCGGGACCGTACGAGCAGTACTTC. Its protein product is CASSQVLAGPYEQYF. This sequence joins TRBV4-2 and TRBJ2-7; 9 bases are shared with TRBD2. Germline-derived CDR1 and CDR2 are LGHNA and YNFKEQ. The trim removed 1 base at V and 4 bases at J, leaving 5 bases unmatched. The CDR3 consists of 15 residues.

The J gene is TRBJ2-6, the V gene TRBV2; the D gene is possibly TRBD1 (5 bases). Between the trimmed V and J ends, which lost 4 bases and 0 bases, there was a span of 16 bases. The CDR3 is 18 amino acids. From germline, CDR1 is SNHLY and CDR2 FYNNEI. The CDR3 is CASSGRQRHISGANVLTF. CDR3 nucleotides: TGTGCCAGCAGTGGACGACAGCGCCACATCTCTGGGGCCAACGTCCTGACTTTC.

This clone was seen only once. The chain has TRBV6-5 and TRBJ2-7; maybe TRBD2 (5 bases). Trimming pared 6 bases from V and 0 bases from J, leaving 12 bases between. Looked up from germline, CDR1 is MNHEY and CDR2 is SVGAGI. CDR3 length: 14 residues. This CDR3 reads CASRLGLFSYEQYF. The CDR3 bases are TGTGCCAGCAGACTTGGACTCTTCTCCTACGAGCAGTACTTC.

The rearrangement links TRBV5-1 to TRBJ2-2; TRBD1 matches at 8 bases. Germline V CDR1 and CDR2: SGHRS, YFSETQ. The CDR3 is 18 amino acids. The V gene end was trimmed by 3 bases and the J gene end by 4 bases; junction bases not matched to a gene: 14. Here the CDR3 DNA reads TGCGCCAGCAGCTCGGCAGCCGCCGCAGGGGGCCGCACCGGGGAGCTGTTTTTT. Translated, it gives CASSSAAAAGGRTGELFF. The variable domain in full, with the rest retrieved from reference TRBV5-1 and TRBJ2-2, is KAGVTQTPRYLIKTRGQQVTLSCSPISGHRSVSWYQQTPGQGLQFLFEYFSETQRNKGNFPGRFSGRQFSNSRSEMNVSTLELGDSALYLCASSSAAAAGGRTGELFFGEGSRLTVL.

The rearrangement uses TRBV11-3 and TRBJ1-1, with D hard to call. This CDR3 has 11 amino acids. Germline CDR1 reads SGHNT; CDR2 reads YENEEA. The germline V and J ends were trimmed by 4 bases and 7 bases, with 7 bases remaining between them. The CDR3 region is CASSYSREAFF. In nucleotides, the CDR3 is TGTGCCAGCAGCTATAGCCGTGAAGCTTTCTTT.

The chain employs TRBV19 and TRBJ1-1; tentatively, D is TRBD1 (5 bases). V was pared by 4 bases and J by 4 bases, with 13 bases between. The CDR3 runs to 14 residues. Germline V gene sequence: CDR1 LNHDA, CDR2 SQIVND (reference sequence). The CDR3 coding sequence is TGTGCCAGTAGTACCCTAGACAGCCTCACTGAAGCTTTCTTT. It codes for CASSTLDSLTEAFF.

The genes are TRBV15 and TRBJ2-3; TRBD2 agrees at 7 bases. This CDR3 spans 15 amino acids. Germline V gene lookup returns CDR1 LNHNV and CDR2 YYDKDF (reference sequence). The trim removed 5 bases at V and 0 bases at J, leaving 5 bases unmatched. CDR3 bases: TGTGCCACCAGCCCGCTAGCGGTGAGCACAGATACGCAGTATTTT. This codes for CATSPLAVSTDTQYF.

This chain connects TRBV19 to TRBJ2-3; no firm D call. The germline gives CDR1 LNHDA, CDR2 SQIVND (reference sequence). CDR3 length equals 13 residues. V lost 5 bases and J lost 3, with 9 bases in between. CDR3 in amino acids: CASSAPGTDTQYF. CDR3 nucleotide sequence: TGTGCCAGTAGTGCGCCCGGGACAGATACGCAGTATTTT.

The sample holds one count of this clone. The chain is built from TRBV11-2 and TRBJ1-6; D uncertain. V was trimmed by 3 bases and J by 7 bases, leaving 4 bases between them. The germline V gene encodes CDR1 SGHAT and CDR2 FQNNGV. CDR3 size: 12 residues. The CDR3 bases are TGTGCCAGCAGCTTTCCAAATTCACCCCTCCACTTT. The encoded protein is CASSFPNSPLHF.

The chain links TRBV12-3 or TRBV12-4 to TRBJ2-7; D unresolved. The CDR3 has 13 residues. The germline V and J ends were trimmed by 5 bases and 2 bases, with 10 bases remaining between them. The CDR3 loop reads CASSVSGTYEQYF. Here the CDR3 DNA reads TGTGCCAGCAGTGTTTCAGGTACCTACGAGCAGTACTTC.

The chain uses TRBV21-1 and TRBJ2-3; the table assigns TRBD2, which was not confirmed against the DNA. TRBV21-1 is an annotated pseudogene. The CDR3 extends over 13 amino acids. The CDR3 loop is CATSLPYRDTQYF. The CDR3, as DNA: TGTGCCACTTCGCTCCCCTATAGAGATACGCAGTATTTT.

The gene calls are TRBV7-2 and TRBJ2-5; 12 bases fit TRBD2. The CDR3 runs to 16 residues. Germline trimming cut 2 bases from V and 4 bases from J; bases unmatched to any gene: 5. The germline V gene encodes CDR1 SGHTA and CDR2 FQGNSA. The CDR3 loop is CASSLSRLAGVETQYF. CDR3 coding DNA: TGTGCCAGCAGCTTATCCAGACTAGCGGGAGTAGAGACCCAGTACTTC. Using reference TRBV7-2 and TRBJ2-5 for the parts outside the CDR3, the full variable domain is GAGVSQSPSNKVTEKGKDVELRCDPISGHTALYWYRQSLGQGLEFLIYFQGNSAPDKSGLPSDRFSAERTGGSVSTLTIQRTQQEDSAVYLCASSLSRLAGVETQYFGPGTRLLVL.

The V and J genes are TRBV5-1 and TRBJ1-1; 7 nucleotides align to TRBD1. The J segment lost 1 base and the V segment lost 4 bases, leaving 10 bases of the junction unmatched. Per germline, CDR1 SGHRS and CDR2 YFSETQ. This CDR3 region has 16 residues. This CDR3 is CASSPIQGSRNTEAFF. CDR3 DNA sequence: TGCGCCAGCAGCCCAATACAGGGGTCGAGGAACACTGAAGCTTTCTTT. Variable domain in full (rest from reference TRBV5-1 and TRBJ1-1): KAGVTQTPRYLIKTRGQQVTLSCSPISGHRSVSWYQQTPGQGLQFLFEYFSETQRNKGNFPGRFSGRQFSNSRSEMNVSTLELGDSALYLCASSPIQGSRNTEAFFGQGTRLTVV.

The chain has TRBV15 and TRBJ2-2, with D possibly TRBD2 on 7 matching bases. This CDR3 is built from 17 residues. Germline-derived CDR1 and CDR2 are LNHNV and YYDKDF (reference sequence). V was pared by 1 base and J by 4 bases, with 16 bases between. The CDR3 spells CATSRVRGERGTGELFF. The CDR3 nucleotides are TGTGCCACCAGCAGAGTTAGGGGGGAGCGGGGCACCGGGGAGCTGTTTTTT.

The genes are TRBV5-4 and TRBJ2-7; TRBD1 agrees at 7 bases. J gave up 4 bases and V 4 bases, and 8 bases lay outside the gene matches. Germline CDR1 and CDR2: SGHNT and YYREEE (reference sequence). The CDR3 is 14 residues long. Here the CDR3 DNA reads TGTGCCAGCAGCCCGCAGGGGGTTGGGTACGAGCAGTACTTC. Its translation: CASSPQGVGYEQYF.